This T cell receptor beta chain comes out of a study of metastatic and nonmetastatic thyroid tumors. Background on the study: Comparison of repertoires was carried out across blood and tumor or nodule tissue from malignant and benign thyroid patients.

Worth noting for this clone: Its antigen is not identified.

No treatment of any kind had been given to any patient before thyroid surgery. Study outcomes and limitations: Relative to benign nodules, malignant thyroid tumors were reportedly characterized by significantly elevated TCR beta diversity in blood and tumor.

Original processing notes: CDR3 was compared across clinicopathological groups, and the resulting differences were used to build a distant-metastasis classifier for papillary thyroid cancer. MiXCR re-clonotyped the PCR reads for TCRdb. The V and J calls and clone size come from TCRdb's table, not from the authors' own analysis. Of over 50,000 clones in the sample, 25% to 30% were seen once. This CDR3 region has 11 residues. Deletions cut 3 bases from V and 8 bases from J, with 5 bases between. CDR1 and CDR2 (germline): MDHEN, SYDVKM. The chain uses TRBV28 and TRBJ1-3; D not resolved. Specimen: blood. The source of this sequence is a female donor with papillary thyroid cancer or a benign thyroid nodule (not recorded which). Some clones in this sample may be carry-over from other donors' samples. DNA of the CDR3: TGTGCCAGCAGTTTGGGATACACCATATATTTT. It encodes CASSLGYTIYF.